The source of this T cell receptor (beta chain) is a study of shared clonotypes between healthy human individuals. Findings and limits, study-wide: When naive CD4 clonotypes were compared across a few donors, around 5% were shared.

On this clone itself: What it recognizes is unknown.

CD45RO negativity and positive selection for CCR7 defined naive CD8 cells, a population that excluded terminally differentiated effector memory CD45RA+ cells. Some clones are missing from TCRdb's copy, which holds only in-frame ones; the method was immunoSEQ multiplex PCR. Here the sample spans approximately 2,000,000 clones, roughly 95% being singletons. The CDR3 sequence is 16 residues long. V was pared by 3 bases and J by 2 bases, with 16 bases between. Germline CDR1 is LNHDA and CDR2 is SQIVND (reference sequence). Sequenced material: naive CD8+ T cells from PBMCs. The TCR sequence derives from a man aged 18 to 29 in good health. Some clones in this sample may be carry-over from other donors' samples. The genes are TRBV19 and TRBJ1-2; the D gene is possibly TRBD1 (6 bases). The CDR3 DNA is TGTGCCAGTAGTATGTTCGGGACACCGGCAAACTATGGCTACACCTTC. This encodes CASSMFGTPANYGYTF.